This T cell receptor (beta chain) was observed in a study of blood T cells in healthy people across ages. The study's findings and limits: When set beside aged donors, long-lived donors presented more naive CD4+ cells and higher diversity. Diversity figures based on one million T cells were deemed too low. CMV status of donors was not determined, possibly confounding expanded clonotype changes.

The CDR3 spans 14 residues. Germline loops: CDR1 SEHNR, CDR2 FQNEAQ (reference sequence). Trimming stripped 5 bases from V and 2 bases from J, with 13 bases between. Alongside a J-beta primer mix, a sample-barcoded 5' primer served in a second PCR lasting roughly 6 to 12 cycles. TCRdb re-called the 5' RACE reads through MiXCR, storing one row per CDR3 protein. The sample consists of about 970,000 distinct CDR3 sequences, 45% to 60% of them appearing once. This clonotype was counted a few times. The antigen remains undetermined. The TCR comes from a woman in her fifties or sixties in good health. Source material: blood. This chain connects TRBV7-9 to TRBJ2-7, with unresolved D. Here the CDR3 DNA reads TGTGCCAGCAGCCCATACACGGAGACCTACGAGCAGTACTTC. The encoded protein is CASSPYTETYEQYF. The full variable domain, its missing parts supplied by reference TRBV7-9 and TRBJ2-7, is DTGVSQNPRHKITKRGQNVTFRCDPISEHNRLYWYRQTLGQGPEFLTYFQNEAQLEKSRLLSDRFSAERPKGSFSTLEIQRTEQGDSAMYLCASSPYTETYEQYFGPGTRLTVT.